This TCR beta chain was identified in a study of blood T cell repertoires in COVID-19. Study in general: Researchers got acute and convalescent COVID-19 samples from the United States, Italy and Spain.

Original analysis: Using reference gene primer amplification, nucleated cell counts were estimated. Profiled with immunoSEQ multiplex PCR; TCRdb holds only in-frame clones, not every one. V, J and clone size derive from that table, while D and trimming were established from the DNA sequence. The table shows 200,000 to 250,000 clones, with 70% to 90% occurring only once. Germline CDR1 is LNHDA and CDR2 is SQIVND (reference sequence). This CDR3 spans 16 amino acids. Between the trimmed V and J ends, which lost 3 bases and 4 bases, there was a span of 18 bases. V usage is TRBV19 and J usage is TRBJ1-1; no firm D call. Sequencing input: peripheral blood. This TCR was sampled from a man aged 35-49 years with acute or convalescent COVID-19. CDR3 amino acids: CASSIESVGSPTEAFF. DNA of the CDR3: TGTGCCAGTAGTATTGAGTCGGTCGGGTCCCCCACTGAAGCTTTCTTT.